This TCR beta chain was recovered during a study of blood T cell repertoires in COVID-19. Across the study: Sources were T cells, B-cell-depleted T cells, or PBMCs; the material itself was cDNA or gDNA.

Data came from immunoSEQ multiplex PCR; TCRdb stores just in-frame clones and leaves some out. The sample has 300,000 to 450,000 clones; about 88% are singletons. The length of the CDR3 is 15 residues. Trimming took 5 bases from V and 0 from J; bases not matched to a gene: 7. Germline V gene sequence: CDR1 MDHEN, CDR2 SYDVKM. The study drew participants aged roughly 18 to 95 years from fewer than 30 US areas. This sequence joins TRBV28 and TRBJ2-7; 7 nucleotides align to TRBD2. The sequenced sample was PBMCs or T cells enriched from blood (not recorded which). This TCR was recovered from a woman in her 30s who had recovered from COVID-19. As DNA, the CDR3 is TGTGCCAGCAGTACCGGGGGGAGGGGCTCCTACGAGCAGTACTTC. This codes for CASSTGGRGSYEQYF.